There are many counts of the clone carrying this T cell receptor (beta chain). The CDR3 length is 11 residues. Per germline, CDR1 PRHDT and CDR2 FYEKMQ (reference sequence). Trimming pared 8 bases from V and 7 bases from J, leaving 8 bases between. RNA transcripts were the template for amplifying TCR beta CDR3 regions. HTBI primers were used for first-round RT-PCR of the TCR CDR3. TCRdb fed the multiplex PCR reads into MiXCR, producing one record per CDR3 protein. The table records hundreds of thousands of distinct CDR3 sequences, more than 15% of them present only once. These data belong to a study of T cells in Graves' hyperthyroidism and ophthalmopathy.

This TCR was recovered from a woman in her late teens or twenties with Graves' hyperthyroidism. The J gene is TRBJ1-4, the V gene TRBV13; D is undetermined. Material for sequencing was blood. In DNA, the CDR3 is TGTGCCAGCGGTTCTACTGAAAAACTGTTTTTT. This encodes CASGSTEKLFF. The full variable domain, with the rest looked up from reference TRBV13 and TRBJ1-4, is AAGVIQSPRHLIKEKRETATLKCYPIPRHDTVYWYQQGPGQDPQFLISFYEKMQSDKGSIPDRFSAQQFSDYHSELNMSSLELGDSALYFCASGSTEKLFFGSGTQLSVL.